These 14 T cell receptor beta chains were sequenced from one sample in a study of human T cells and chemical hapten exposure. MiXCR, run by TCRdb on the RACE reads, gives a single entry per CDR3 protein. The sample consists of some 42,000 distinct CDR3 sequences, 8.5% to 10% of them appearing once. Time point specified: patch test 2, 6 weeks after DPC sensitization. Indicated treatment: therapeutic diphenylcyclopropenone sensitization with weekly scalp DPC. Material: whole blood, obtained in connection with sensitization to the hapten diphenylcyclopropenone (DPC). The receptors were gathered from a woman between 40 and 50 years old with alopecia areata. Some clones in this sample may be carry-over from other donors' samples.

In its sample, this clonotype is large. The rearrangement uses TRBV7-2 and TRBJ2-5, with 9 nucleotides matching TRBD2. Per germline, CDR1 SGHTA and CDR2 FQGNSA. The CDR3 is 17 amino acids. The V segment lost 4 bases and the J segment 4 bases; nucleotides outside the gene matches: 13. The CDR3 DNA reads TGTGCCAGCAGCTCCACGGTCAGCGGGGGGTCGATAGAGACCCAGTACTTC. Translating gives CASSSTVSGGSIETQYF.

The rearrangement joins TRBV29-1 to TRBJ2-5; 11 bases map to TRBD1. CDR3 length: 13 amino acids. CDR1 SQVTM and CDR2 ANQGSEA come from the germline V gene. After removal of 7 bases from V and 5 bases from J, the junction contained 6 bases not matched to a gene. CDR3 sequence: CSARGTGGETQYF. The DNA for the CDR3 is TGCAGCGCACGAGGGACAGGGGGGGAGACCCAGTACTTC.

The table lists this clonotype with many counts. The rearrangement joins TRBV7-3 to TRBJ1-6; D gene uncertain. The length of the CDR3 is 14 residues. Germline V gene sequence: CDR1 SGHTA, CDR2 FQGTGA. With 3 bases removed from V and 7 bases from J, the gap between germline ends came to 10 bases. CDR3 residues: CASSFGRLNSPLHF. The CDR3 DNA reads as TGTGCCAGCAGCTTCGGCAGGCTAAATTCACCCCTCCACTTT.

This clonotype has a count of ten or more. The chain combines TRBV19 with TRBJ2-3, with a weak D call TRBD2 (6 bases). The germline V and J ends were trimmed by 1 base and 1 base, with 9 bases remaining between them. Germline CDR1 and CDR2: LNHDA and SQIVND (reference sequence). The length of the CDR3 is 15 residues. This chain's CDR3 is CASSIAWRGTDTQYF. The CDR3 nucleotides read TGTGCCAGTAGTATAGCGTGGAGGGGCACAGATACGCAGTATTTT.

This clonotype has ten or more counts. The chain links TRBV2 to TRBJ2-6, with TRBD1 identical over 12 bases. The CDR3 has 18 amino acids. Germline lookup yields CDR1 SNHLY and CDR2 FYNNEI. V shed 3 bases and J 2 bases; nucleotides not matched to a gene: 5. The CDR3 loop reads CASSEAGTGGAGANVLTF. CDR3 nucleotides: TGTGCCAGCAGTGAGGCCGGGACAGGGGGCGCTGGGGCCAACGTCCTGACTTTC.

As regards this clonotype: This sequence may be a read error, since a much larger clone differs from it by one base. As the CDR3 is not closed by the conserved phenylalanine or tryptophan, this likely results from a read error. The chain couples TRBV28 to TRBJ1-1, with D uncertain. This CDR3 contains 12 residues. The germline CDR1 and CDR2 sequences are MDHEN and SYDVKM. V lost 5 bases and J 3 bases, leaving 7 bases between the germline ends. The CDR3 loop is CASSSSHTEAFS. For the CDR3, the DNA is TGTGCCAGCAGTAGTAGTCACACTGAAGCTTTCTCT.

This sequence joins TRBV20-1 and TRBJ1-1, with D perhaps matching TRBD1 (6 bases). Trimming took off 5 bases at V and 0 bases at J, with 22 bases between the two ends. The CDR3 is 17 residues long. From germline, CDR1 is DFQATT and CDR2 SNEGSKA (reference sequence). In nucleotides, the CDR3 is TGCAGTGCTCCTTCCGGGACACAACGGGTTCTGAACACTGAAGCTTTCTTT. Translated, it gives CSAPSGTQRVLNTEAFF.

Points on this clonotype: This may be a read error: a much more frequent sequence differs by one nucleotide. The genes are TRBV5-1 and TRBJ1-5; D is undetermined. The CDR3 contains 13 residues. Trimming took 0 bases from V and 2 from J, leaving 3 bases between them. The germline gives CDR1 SGHRS, CDR2 YFSETQ. CDR3 sequence: CASSLDGNQPQHF. The CDR3 coding sequence is TGCGCCAGCAGCTTGGATGGCAATCAGCCCCAGCATTTT.

This clonotype was detected ten times or more. The chain recombines TRBV7-9 with TRBJ2-5, with D possibly matching TRBD1 (6 bases). The germline V gene encodes CDR1 SEHNR and CDR2 FQNEAQ (reference sequence). The CDR3 is 14 amino acids. Deletions cut 5 bases from V and 3 bases from J, with 13 bases between. The CDR3 region is CASSPRTEKETQYF. Written as DNA, the CDR3 is TGTGCCAGCAGCCCCCGGACAGAAAAAGAGACCCAGTACTTC.

In this sample, this clonotype turned up once. The gene calls are TRBV19 and TRBJ2-1, with D possibly TRBD2 on 6 matching bases. Deletions cut 6 bases from V and 7 bases from J, with 7 bases between. CDR3 length: 11 residues. Germline V gives CDR1 LNHDA, CDR2 SQIVND (reference sequence). The CDR3 reads CASRAGNEQFF. The DNA for the CDR3 is TGTGCCAGTAGGGCGGGGAATGAGCAGTTCTTC.

This clonotype was detected many times. The chain has TRBV29-1 and TRBJ2-3; D gene uncertain. The CDR3 totals 12 residues. V gave up 3 bases and J gave up 2 bases, with 6 bases separating them. The germline gives CDR1 SQVTM, CDR2 ANQGSEA. DNA of the CDR3: TGCAGCGTTGAGGCTAACACAGATACGCAGTATTTT. Protein sequence: CSVEANTDTQYF.

This clonotype was counted ten times or more. The chain recombines TRBV5-5 with TRBJ1-6; TRBD1 is a possible D gene (5 bases). The V end lost 1 base, the J end lost 7 bases, and 12 bases lay between the germline ends. This CDR3 has 15 amino acids. The V gene's germline CDR1 is SGHKS and CDR2 YYEKEE (reference sequence). The CDR3 loop reads CASSLRQGYNSPLHF. Here the CDR3 DNA reads TGTGCCAGCAGCTTGCGGCAGGGCTACAATTCACCCCTCCACTTT.

This clonotype was detected ten times or more. The J gene is TRBJ2-7, the V gene TRBV18, with 13 bases matching TRBD2. Germline V gene data show CDR1 as KGHSH and CDR2 as LQKENI. The CDR3 spans 20 residues. Trimming removed 1 base from V and 0 bases from J; junction bases left unmatched: 12. In DNA form, the CDR3 reads TGTGCCAGCTCACCACTAAGCGGACCGACTAGCGGGGGGCACTCCTACGAGCAGTACTTC. Translated, it gives CASSPLSGPTSGGHSYEQYF.

At least ten counts were recorded for this clonotype. The chain combines TRBV7-2 with TRBJ2-4, with 7 nucleotides matching TRBD2. There are 14 residues in the CDR3. With 1 base clipped from V and 9 bases from J, the junction kept 6 bases outside the gene matches. Germline CDR1 is SGHTA and CDR2 is FQGNSA. DNA for the CDR3: TGTGCCAGCAGCTTAGATGCCGGGGGGAGCATTCAGTACTTC. It yields the protein CASSLDAGGSIQYF.